A selection of T cell receptor beta chains follows, all from one sample in a study of shared clonotypes between healthy human individuals. The table came from immunoSEQ multiplex PCR; TCRdb's copy has only in-frame clones and leaves some out. The sample lists approximately 2,300,000 clones; 85% to 95% were seen once. Sequencing was done on a sample of naive CD4+ T cells from PBMCs. The receptors shown here come from a man between 18 and 29 years old in good health. Some clones in this sample may be carry-over from other donors' samples. Both conserved end residues are part of each CDR3. A D gene is named only where the DNA matches it firmly. A row's size may be missing; if present it is once, few, many or a size class.

J | D | size | V | CDR3 | DNA
TRBJ1-4 | TRBD1 | - | TRBV2 | CASSVVRTGEKLFF | TGTGCCAGCAGTGTAGTTAGGACAGGGGAAAAACTGTTTTTT
TRBJ2-7 | TRBD1 | - | TRBV6-5 | CASREPGQGFYEQYF | TGTGCCAGCAGGGAACCGGGACAGGGGTTCTACGAGCAGTACTTC
TRBJ1-3 | TRBD1 | - | TRBV18 | CASSPADRADGNTIYF | TGTGCCAGCTCACCGGCTGACAGGGCTGACGGAAACACCATATATTTT
TRBJ2-5 | - | - | TRBV6-1 | CASSRGAQETQYF | TGTGCCAGCAGCAGGGGGGCCCAAGAGACCCAGTACTTC
TRBJ2-1 | - | few | TRBV7-3 | CASSPVAGGQTYNEQFF | TGTGCCAGCAGCCCCGTCGCCGGGGGACAGACCTACAATGAGCAGTTCTTC
TRBJ1-2 | - | - | TRBV28 | CASSLDANYGYTF | TGTGCCAGCAGTTTAGACGCTAACTATGGCTACACCTTC
TRBJ2-3 | - | - | TRBV5-1 | CASSPGQTTTDTQYF | TGCGCCAGCAGCCCAGGACAGACCACCACAGATACGCAGTATTTT
TRBJ1-5 | TRBD1 | - | TRBV28 | CASSSPGGNQPQHF | TGTGCCAGCAGTTCGCCAGGGGGAAATCAGCCCCAGCATTTT
TRBJ1-6 | - | - | TRBV6-5 | CASSPRGANSPLHF | TGTGCCAGCAGCCCGAGAGGGGCCAATTCACCCCTCCACTTT
TRBJ2-3 | TRBD1 | - | TRBV6-5 | CASRTGGTDTQYF | TGTGCCAGCAGGACAGGGGGGACAGATACGCAGTATTTT
TRBJ2-3 | TRBD2 | - | TRBV4-1 | CASSQATSGEADTQYF | TGCGCCAGCAGCCAGGCGACTAGCGGGGAAGCAGATACGCAGTATTTT
TRBJ2-4 | - | - | TRBV2 | CATTQGETKNIQYF | TGTGCCACGACACAGGGTGAAACCAAAAACATTCAGTACTTC
TRBJ2-1 | - | - | TRBV21-1 | CANVVSGLVNEQFF | TGTGCCAACGTCGTCAGCGGGTTGGTAAATGAGCAGTTCTTC
TRBJ2-1 | - | - | TRBV6-6 | CASSPGGSLMEQFF | TGTGCCAGCAGCCCCGGGGGCTCCCTGATGGAGCAGTTCTTC
TRBJ2-1 | TRBD2 | - | TRBV5-6 | CASSLVAGVRNEQFF | TGTGCCAGCAGCTTGGTGGCGGGAGTACGCAATGAGCAGTTCTTC
TRBJ2-3 | - | - | TRBV5-4 | CASSLGLARGDTDTQYF | TGTGCCAGCAGCCTAGGACTGGCTAGGGGAGACACAGATACGCAGTATTTT
TRBJ2-6 | - | - | TRBV18 | CASSPPPGIAGANVLTF | TGTGCCAGCTCACCACCGCCAGGGATAGCTGGGGCCAACGTCCTGACTTTC
TRBJ2-7 | - | once | TRBV5-6 | CASSAIRDIGGKQYF | TGTGCCAGCAGCGCTATCCGGGACATCGGTGGAAAGCAGTACTTC
TRBJ1-1 | - | - | TRBV5-1 | CASSLEGLNTEAFF | TGCGCCAGCAGCTTGGAGGGCCTGAACACTGAAGCTTTCTTT
TRBJ2-1 | TRBD2 | - | TRBV9 | CASSVAGRGNEQFF | TGTGCCAGCAGCGTAGCCGGGAGGGGGAATGAGCAGTTCTTC
TRBJ2-4 | TRBD2 | - | TRBV5-4 | CASRLAGVGKNIQYF | TGTGCCAGCAGACTAGCGGGAGTTGGCAAAAACATTCAGTACTTC
TRBJ1-5 | TRBD1 | - | TRBV28 | CASSYPSGQGGEHQPQHF | TGTGCCAGCAGTTATCCGTCGGGACAGGGAGGGGAGCATCAGCCCCAGCATTTT
TRBJ2-1 | - | - | TRBV18 | CASSPAGTDYNEQFF | TGTGCCAGCTCTCCCGCCGGGACCGACTACAATGAGCAGTTCTTC
TRBJ2-7 | TRBD2 | - | TRBV6-1 | CASSESVAGGPRSYEQYF | TGTGCCAGCAGTGAATCTGTAGCGGGAGGGCCGAGGTCCTACGAGCAGTACTTC
TRBJ2-1 | TRBD2 | - | TRBV28 | CASTPGGVGYNEQFF | TGTGCCAGCACCCCTGGGGGGGTAGGGTACAATGAGCAGTTCTTC
TRBJ2-1 | - | - | TRBV7-2 | CASAGGFHNEQFF | TGTGCCAGCGCTGGGGGGTTCCACAATGAGCAGTTCTTC
TRBJ2-2 | TRBD2 | few | TRBV7-9 | CASSGGTSGRNTGELFF | TGTGCCAGCAGCGGCGGGACTAGCGGAAGGAACACCGGGGAGCTGTTTTTT
TRBJ2-3 | TRBD2 | - | TRBV18 | CASSATSGDTQYF | TGTGCCAGCTCAGCGACTAGCGGAGATACGCAGTATTTT
TRBJ2-1 | TRBD2 | - | TRBV9 | CASSGLAGVNEQFF | TGTGCCAGCAGCGGACTAGCGGGAGTCAATGAGCAGTTCTTC
TRBJ1-2 | TRBD1 | - | TRBV4-1 | CASSHHGQVLYGYTF | TGCGCCAGCAGCCACCACGGACAGGTCCTCTATGGCTACACCTTC
TRBJ2-7 | TRBD1 | - | TRBV4-3 | CASSRDRTYEQYF | TGCGCCAGTAGCCGGGACAGGACCTACGAGCAGTACTTC
TRBJ2-1 | TRBD2 | - | TRBV4-1 | CASSQVGLAGYNEQFF | TGCGCCAGCAGCCAAGTAGGGCTAGCGGGATACAATGAGCAGTTCTTC
TRBJ2-7 | TRBD1 | few | TRBV18 | CASSPGQATYEQYF | TGTGCCAGCTCACCAGGACAGGCAACCTACGAGCAGTACTTC
TRBJ2-7 | TRBD2 | - | TRBV28 | CASSLASGRVYEQYF | TGTGCCAGCAGTCTAGCTAGCGGGAGGGTCTACGAGCAGTACTTC
TRBJ2-7 | - | - | TRBV2 | CASRDSGYGQYF | TGTGCCAGCAGGGACAGCGGGTACGGGCAGTACTTC
TRBJ2-3 | TRBD2 | - | TRBV30 | CAWSDGLAGLTDTQYF | TGTGCCTGGAGCGATGGACTAGCGGGCCTGACAGATACGCAGTATTTT
TRBJ2-2 | - | - | TRBV10-1 | CASSGADGELFF | TGCGCCAGCAGTGGGGCAGACGGGGAGCTGTTTTTT
TRBJ2-1 | - | few | TRBV7-3 | CASSLTSSGEQFF | TGTGCCAGCAGCTTAACCTCCAGTGGCGAGCAGTTCTTC
TRBJ2-3 | TRBD2 | - | TRBV2 | CSGRVSDTQYF | TGTAGCGGGAGGGTATCAGATACGCAGTATTTT
TRBJ2-7 | - | once | TRBV6-5 | CASRLGTSYEQYF | TGTGCCAGCAGGCTCGGAACTTCCTACGAGCAGTACTTC
TRBJ2-7 | - | - | TRBV30 | CAWSGGWHEQYF | TGTGCCTGGAGTGGCGGATGGCACGAGCAGTACTTC
TRBJ2-1 | TRBD2 | - | TRBV7-9 | CASSIRGGSHEQFF | TGTGCCAGCAGCATTCGAGGCGGGAGTCATGAGCAGTTCTTC
TRBJ2-1 | TRBD2 | - | TRBV5-6 | CASSLKGLDSYNEQFF | TGTGCCAGCAGCTTGAAGGGACTAGATTCCTACAATGAGCAGTTCTTC